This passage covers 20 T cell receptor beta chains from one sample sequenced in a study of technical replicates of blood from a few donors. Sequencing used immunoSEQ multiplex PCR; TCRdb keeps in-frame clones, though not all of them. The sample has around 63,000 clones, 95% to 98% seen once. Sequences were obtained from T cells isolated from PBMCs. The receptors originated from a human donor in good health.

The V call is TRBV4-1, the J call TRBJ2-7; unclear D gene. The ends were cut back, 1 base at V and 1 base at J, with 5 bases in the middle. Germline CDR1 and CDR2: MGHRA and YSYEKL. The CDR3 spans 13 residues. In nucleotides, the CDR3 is TGCGCCAGCAGCCAAGTAATGTCCTACGAGCAGTACTTC. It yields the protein CASSQVMSYEQYF.

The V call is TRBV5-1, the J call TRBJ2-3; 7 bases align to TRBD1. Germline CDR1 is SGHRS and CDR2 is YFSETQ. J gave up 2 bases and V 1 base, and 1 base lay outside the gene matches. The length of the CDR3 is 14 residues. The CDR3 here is CASSLTGATDTQYF. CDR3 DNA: TGCGCCAGCAGCTTGACAGGGGCCACAGATACGCAGTATTTT.

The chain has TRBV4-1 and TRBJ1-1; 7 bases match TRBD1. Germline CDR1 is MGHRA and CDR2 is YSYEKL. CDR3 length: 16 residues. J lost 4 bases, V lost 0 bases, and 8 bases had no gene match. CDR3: CASSQDITGVSTEAFF. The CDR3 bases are TGCGCCAGCAGCCAAGACATTACAGGGGTAAGCACTGAAGCTTTCTTT.

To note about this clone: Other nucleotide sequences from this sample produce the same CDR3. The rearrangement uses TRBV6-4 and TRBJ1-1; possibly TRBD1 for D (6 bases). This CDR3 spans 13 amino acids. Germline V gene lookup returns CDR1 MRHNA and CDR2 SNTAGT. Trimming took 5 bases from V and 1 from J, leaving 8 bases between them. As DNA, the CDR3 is TGTGCCAGCAGTCGACAGGCGAACACTGAAGCTTTCTTT. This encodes CASSRQANTEAFF.

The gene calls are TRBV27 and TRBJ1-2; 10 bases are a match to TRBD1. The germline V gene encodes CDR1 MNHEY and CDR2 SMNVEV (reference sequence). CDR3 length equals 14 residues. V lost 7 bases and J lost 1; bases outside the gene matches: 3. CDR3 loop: CASNGTGDNYGYTF. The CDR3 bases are TGTGCCAGCAACGGGACAGGGGATAACTATGGCTACACCTTC.

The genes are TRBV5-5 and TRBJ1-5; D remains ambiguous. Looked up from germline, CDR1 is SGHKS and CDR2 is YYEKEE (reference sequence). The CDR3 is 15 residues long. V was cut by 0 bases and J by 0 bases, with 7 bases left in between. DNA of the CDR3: TGTGCCAGCAGCTTGGCCGGGGATAGCAATCAGCCCCAGCATTTT. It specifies CASSLAGDSNQPQHF.

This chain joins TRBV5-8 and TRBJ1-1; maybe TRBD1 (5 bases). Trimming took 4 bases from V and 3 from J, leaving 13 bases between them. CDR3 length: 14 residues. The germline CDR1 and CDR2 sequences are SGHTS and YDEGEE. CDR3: CASSPQGEDTEAFF. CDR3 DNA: TGTGCCAGCAGCCCGCAGGGTGAGGACACTGAAGCTTTCTTT.

The CDR3 region has the DNA TGCGCCAGCAGCCCCGGGAGAGCGGCCGGGGAGCTGTTTTTT. It specifies CASSPGRAAGELFF. V and J are TRBV5-1 and TRBJ2-2; D might be TRBD2 (6 bases). This CDR3 spans 14 amino acids. Germline V gene data show CDR1 as SGHRS and CDR2 as YFSETQ. V was pared by 4 bases and J by 6 bases, with 13 bases between.

The CDR3 loop reads CASSQLDRGLEKLFF. The CDR3 DNA reads TGCGCCAGCAGCCAATTAGACAGGGGGCTCGAAAAACTGTTTTTT. The chain has TRBV4-1 and TRBJ1-4, with TRBD1 matching over 10 bases. CDR3 length: 15 amino acids. The germline gives CDR1 MGHRA, CDR2 YSYEKL. The ends lost 2 bases at V and 8 bases at J; junction bases unmatched: 5.

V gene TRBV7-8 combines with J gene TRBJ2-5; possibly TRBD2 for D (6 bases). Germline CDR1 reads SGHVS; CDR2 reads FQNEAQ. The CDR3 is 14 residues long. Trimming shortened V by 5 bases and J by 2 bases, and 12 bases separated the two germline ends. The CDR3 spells CASSTSGGQETQYF. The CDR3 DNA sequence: TGTGCCAGCAGCACCTCCGGGGGACAAGAGACCCAGTACTTC.

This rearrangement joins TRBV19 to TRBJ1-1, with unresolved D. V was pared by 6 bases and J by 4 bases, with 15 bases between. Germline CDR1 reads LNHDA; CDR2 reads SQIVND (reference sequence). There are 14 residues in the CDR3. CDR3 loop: CASSPFPGSTEAFF. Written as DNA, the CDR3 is TGTGCCAGTAGCCCCTTTCCGGGGTCCACTGAAGCTTTCTTT.

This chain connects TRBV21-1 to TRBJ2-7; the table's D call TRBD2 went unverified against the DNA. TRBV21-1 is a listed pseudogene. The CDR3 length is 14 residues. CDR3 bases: TGTGCCAGCAGCAAGACTGGCCCCTACTACGAGCAGTACTTC. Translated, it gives CASSKTGPYYEQYF.

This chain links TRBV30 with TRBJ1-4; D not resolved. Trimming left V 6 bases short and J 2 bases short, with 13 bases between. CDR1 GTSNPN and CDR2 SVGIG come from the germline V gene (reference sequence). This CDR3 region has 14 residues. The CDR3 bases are TGTGCCTGTACCCGGGGTAGGACTAATGAAAAACTGTTTTTT. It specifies CACTRGRTNEKLFF.

The CDR3 sequence is CASSVLTGVYGNEQFF. The CDR3, as DNA: TGTGCCAGCAGCGTCCTGACAGGGGTTTACGGCAATGAGCAGTTCTTC. V is TRBV7-9 and J is TRBJ2-1; 8 bases match TRBD1. V lost 5 bases and J lost 6; bases outside the gene matches: 12. Germline V gene lookup returns CDR1 SEHNR and CDR2 FQNEAQ (reference sequence). This CDR3 has 16 amino acids.

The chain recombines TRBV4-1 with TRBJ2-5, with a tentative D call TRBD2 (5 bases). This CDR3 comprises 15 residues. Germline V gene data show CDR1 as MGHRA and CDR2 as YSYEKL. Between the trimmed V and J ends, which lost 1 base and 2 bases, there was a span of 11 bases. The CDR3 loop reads CASSQGGSLQETQYF. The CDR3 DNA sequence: TGCGCCAGCAGCCAAGGAGGGTCTTTACAAGAGACCCAGTACTTC.

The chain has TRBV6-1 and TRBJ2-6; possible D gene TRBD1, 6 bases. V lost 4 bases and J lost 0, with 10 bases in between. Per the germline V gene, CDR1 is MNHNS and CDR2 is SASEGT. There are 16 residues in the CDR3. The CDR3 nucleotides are TGTGCCAGCAGTGCGGACAGCTTCTCTGGGGCCAACGTCCTGACTTTC. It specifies CASSADSFSGANVLTF.

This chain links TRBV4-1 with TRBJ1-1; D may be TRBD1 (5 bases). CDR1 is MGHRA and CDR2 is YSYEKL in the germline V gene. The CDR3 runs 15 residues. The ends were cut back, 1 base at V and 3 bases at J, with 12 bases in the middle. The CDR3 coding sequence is TGCGCCAGCAGCCAAGTGGGGGGGGTGGACACTGAAGCTTTCTTT. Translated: CASSQVGGVDTEAFF.

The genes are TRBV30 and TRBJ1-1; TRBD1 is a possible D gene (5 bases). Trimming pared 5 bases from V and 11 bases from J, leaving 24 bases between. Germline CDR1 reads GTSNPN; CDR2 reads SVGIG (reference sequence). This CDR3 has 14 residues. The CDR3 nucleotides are TGTGCCTGGGAGTTCAGGGCACCCCGTAAAAAGGCTTTCTTT. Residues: CAWEFRAPRKKAFF.

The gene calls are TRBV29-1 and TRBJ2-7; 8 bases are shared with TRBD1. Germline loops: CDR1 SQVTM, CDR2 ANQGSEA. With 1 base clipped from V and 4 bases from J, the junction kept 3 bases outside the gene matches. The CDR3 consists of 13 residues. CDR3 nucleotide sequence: TGCAGCGTTGAAGTGACAGGGGCTTACGAGCAGTACTTC. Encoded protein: CSVEVTGAYEQYF.

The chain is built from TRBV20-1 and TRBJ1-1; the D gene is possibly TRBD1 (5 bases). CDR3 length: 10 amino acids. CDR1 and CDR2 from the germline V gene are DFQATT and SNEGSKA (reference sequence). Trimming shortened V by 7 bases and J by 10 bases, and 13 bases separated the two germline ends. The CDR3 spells CSVTGLGAFF. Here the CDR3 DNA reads TGCAGTGTCACGGGACTTGGAGCTTTCTTT.